This T cell receptor (beta chain) appears in the sequencing data of a study of OX40 agonist ivuxolimab in advanced cancers. Study background: Dose-escalation patients were diagnosed with hepatocellular carcinoma, melanoma, renal cell cancer or head and neck cancer. Averaging 60 years in age, with a range of about 23 to 79, the cohort was about 86% male.

General study findings and limits: Still undetermined is the antigen specificity of the expanded peripheral T cells. Among the lowest peripheral clonal expansion occurred in 0.1-3.0 mg/kg partial responders.

The V gene's germline CDR1 is SGHAT and CDR2 FQNNGV. CDR3 length: 14 amino acids. As for this clone: The antigen is undetermined.

Clones were sequenced by immunoSEQ multiplex PCR, and TCRdb holds only the in-frame ones, with some missing. This repertoire shows 50,000 to 70,000 clones, about nine tenths found once; its top ten account for approximately 1%. The TCR comes from an adult with an advanced solid tumor such as melanoma, head and neck, liver or kidney cancer. The genes are TRBV11-2 and TRBJ2-5; no firm D call. The DNA end is more similar to TRBJ2-7, so the J call may be wrong. The material sequenced was CD4+ or CD8+ T cells sorted from blood, taken in a trial of the OX40 agonist ivuxolimab. CDR3 in amino acids: CASSPPGSLYEQYF. The CDR3 DNA follows: TGTGCCAGCAGCCCCCCCGGCTCCCTCTACGAGCAGTACTTC.